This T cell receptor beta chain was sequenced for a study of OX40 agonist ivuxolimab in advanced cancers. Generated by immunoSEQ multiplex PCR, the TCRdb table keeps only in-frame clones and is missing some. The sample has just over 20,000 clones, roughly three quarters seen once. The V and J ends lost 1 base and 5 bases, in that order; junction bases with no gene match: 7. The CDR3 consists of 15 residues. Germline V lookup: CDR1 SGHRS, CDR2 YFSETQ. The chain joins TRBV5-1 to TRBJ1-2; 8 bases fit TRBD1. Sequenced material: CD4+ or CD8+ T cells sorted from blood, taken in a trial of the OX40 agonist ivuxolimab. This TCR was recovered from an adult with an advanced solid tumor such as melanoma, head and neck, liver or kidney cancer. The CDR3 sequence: CASSLSGTGTYGYTF. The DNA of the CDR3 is TGCGCCAGCAGCTTGTCAGGGACAGGCACATATGGCTACACCTTC.